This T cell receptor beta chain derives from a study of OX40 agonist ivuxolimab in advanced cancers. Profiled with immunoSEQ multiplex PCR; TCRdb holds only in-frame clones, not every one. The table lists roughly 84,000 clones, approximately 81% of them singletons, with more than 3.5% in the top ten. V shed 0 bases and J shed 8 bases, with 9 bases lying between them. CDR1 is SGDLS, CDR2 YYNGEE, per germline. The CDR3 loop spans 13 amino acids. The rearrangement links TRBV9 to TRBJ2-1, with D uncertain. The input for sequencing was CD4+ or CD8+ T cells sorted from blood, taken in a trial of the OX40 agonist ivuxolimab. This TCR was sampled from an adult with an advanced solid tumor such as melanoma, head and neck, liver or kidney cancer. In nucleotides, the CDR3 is TGTGCCAGCAGCGTAGGGGTAGGGCATGAGCAGTTCTTC. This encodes CASSVGVGHEQFF. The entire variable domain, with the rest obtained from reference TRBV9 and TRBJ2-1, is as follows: DSGVTQTPKHLITATGQRVTLRCSPRSGDLSVYWYQQSLDQGLQFLIQYYNGEERAKGNILERFSAQQFPDLHSELNLSSLELGDSALYFCASSVGVGHEQFFGPGTRLTVL.